The clone carrying this T cell receptor beta chain was detected a few times. Its antigen is as yet unknown. These data belong to a study of T-cell reconstitution after alpha-beta-depleted transplantation in children. Construction of the TCRbeta library involved unique molecular identifiers. From the PCR reads, TCRdb called clonotypes with MiXCR, one entry per CDR3 protein. The sample records around 800,000 distinct CDR3 sequences, under 20% being singletons. Study observations and caveats: Newly made T cells mostly supplied T-cell counts and diversity one year after transplant. Roughly two months post-transplant, alpha-beta T cells reportedly originated from several hundred graft clones that had expanded. Where some patients showed high TCRbeta diversity at day 60, it came from recipient T cells and thymic progenitors that had survived.

Per germline, CDR1 ENHRY and CDR2 SYGVKD. The V gene end was trimmed by 3 bases and the J gene end by 6 bases; junction bases not matched to a gene: 7. The CDR3 consists of 15 residues. J is TRBJ2-1 and V is TRBV10-3; 8 nucleotides agree with TRBD1. The starting material was PBMCs, mostly from graft donor cells, obtained 360 days after TCRalphabeta/CD19-depleted stem cell transplant. This TCR derives from a male patient between 5 and 17 years old who had a stem cell transplant for acute lymphoblastic leukemia, so the T cells may come from the graft donor. The CDR3 loop is CAISERQGALNEQFF. The CDR3, as DNA: TGTGCCATCAGTGAACGCCAGGGGGCTCTCAATGAGCAGTTCTTC.